What follows describes a single T cell receptor beta chain. The protocol was immunoSEQ multiplex PCR, while the TCRdb copy is restricted to in-frame clones and leaves out a portion. The sample lists roughly 19,000 clones; around 80% were seen once. This record comes from a study of T cells in tumors after PD-1 blockade. The overall study: During anti-PD-1 treatment, some patients continued daily vismodegib 150 mg.

The CDR3 contains 16 residues. V lost 4 bases and J 1 base, leaving 17 bases between the germline ends. Germline V gene sequence: CDR1 SGHRS, CDR2 YFSETQ. The origin of this receptor is a human donor with basal cell carcinoma. The chain links TRBV5-1 to TRBJ1-1; no reliable D call. Sequencing used PBMCs, obtained before anti-PD-1 treatment. The CDR3 DNA reads as TGCGCCAGCAGCCTAATCCCCATACAGAAGAACACTGAAGCTTTCTTT. Translating it yields CASSLIPIQKNTEAFF.